This TCR beta chain was documented in a study of blood T cell repertoires in COVID-19. Background on the study: PBMCs, B-cell-depleted T cells, or T cells were the source of the cDNA or gDNA that made up the material.

Original handling: Cell counts per sample came from amplifying reference gene primers. TCRdb keeps only in-frame clones here, not all; method: immunoSEQ multiplex PCR. V and J calls and clone size come straight from that table; D and trimming were deduced from the DNA. The table records around 65,000 clones, approximately 79% of them present only once. The CDR3 totals 15 residues. Germline loops: CDR1 MDHEN, CDR2 SYDVKM. V was clipped by 8 bases and J by 2 bases; unmatched bases: 10. What was sequenced was peripheral blood. The chain has TRBV28 and TRBJ2-5; 8 nucleotides align to TRBD2. The sequence derives from a man older than 75 with active COVID-19. The CDR3 protein is CASDPTGGSQETQYF. CDR3 nucleotide sequence: TGTGCCAGCGACCCAACGGGGGGGAGTCAAGAGACCCAGTACTTC.